This paragraph covers one TCR beta chain sequence. The antigen is not known. The sample carries other DNA sequences with the same CDR3. This specimen comes from a study of cytomegalovirus exposure and HLA in healthy donors. Looking at the study overall: Assignment to the Caucasian-associated ancestry cluster applied to less than 85% of the approximately 400 genotyped donors. Study outcomes and limitations: 164 TCR beta chains were listed as cytomegalovirus-associated.

The primer mix had 60 Vbeta and 13 Jbeta primers. Clones were sequenced by immunoSEQ multiplex PCR, and TCRdb holds only the in-frame ones, with some missing. The sample holds about 190,000 clones, approximately 80% seen once. Germline V gene sequence: CDR1 SGHTA, CDR2 FQGNSA. Trimming at V came to 5 bases and at J to 5 bases, leaving 3 bases not matched to a gene. The CDR3 length is 15 residues. The rearrangement uses TRBV7-2 and TRBJ2-1, with 13 bases that match TRBD2. Source material: PBMCs. The TCR originated in a woman in her forties in good health and CMV-seronegative. The CDR3 DNA reads as TGTGCCAGCAGCCCTGGACTAGCGGGAGACAATGAGCAGTTCTTC. Translating it yields CASSPGLAGDNEQFF.